Following are 28 T cell receptor beta chains from one sample sequenced in a study of T cells in Graves' hyperthyroidism and ophthalmopathy. RNA transcripts provided the source from which TCR beta CDR3 regions were amplified. Using the HTBI primer set, a first-round RT-PCR was run on the TCR CDR3. A single record per CDR3 protein comes from TCRdb applying MiXCR to the multiplex PCR reads. The data show more than 500,000 distinct CDR3 sequences, more than 45% seen once. Sequenced sample: peripheral blood or thyroid tissue (not recorded which). These receptor sequences come from an adult woman with Graves' disease, either hyperthyroidism or ophthalmopathy (not recorded which).

In this sample, this clonotype turned up many times. The gene calls are TRBV2 and TRBJ2-2; D is perhaps TRBD2 (6 bases). Trimming removed 2 bases from V and 5 bases from J, with 12 bases in between. CDR3 length: 15 amino acids. Germline CDR1 is SNHLY and CDR2 is FYNNEI. The CDR3 reads CASSELRGPTGELFF. CDR3 nucleotides: TGTGCCAGCAGTGAATTGCGGGGACCAACCGGGGAGCTGTTTTTT. Looking up the rest from reference TRBV2 and TRBJ2-2 gives the full variable domain: EPEVTQTPSHQVTQMGQEVILRCVPISNHLYFYWYRQILGQKVEFLVSFYNNEISEKSEIFDDQFSVERPDGSNFTLKIRSTKLEDSAMYFCASSELRGPTGELFFGEGSRLTVL.

The chain joins TRBV6-6 to TRBJ1-5; 9 positions match TRBD1. Germline V gene data show CDR1 as MNHNY and CDR2 as SVGAGI (reference sequence). The CDR3 is made up of 16 amino acids. Germline trimming cut 4 bases from V and 4 bases from J; bases unmatched to any gene: 8. CDR3 residues: CASSSKTGGRNQPQHF. The CDR3 coding sequence is TGTGCCAGCAGTTCAAAAACAGGGGGCCGGAATCAGCCCCAGCATTTT.

This clonotype was picked up many times. The V call is TRBV5-5, the J call TRBJ2-2; 7 nucleotides line up with TRBD2. The V and J ends lost 1 base and 8 bases, in that order; junction bases with no gene match: 8. In germline, CDR1 is SGHKS, CDR2 YYEKEE (reference sequence). The CDR3 is made up of 15 amino acids. CDR3: CASSLNWASGGELFF. The CDR3 bases are TGTGCCAGCAGCTTGAACTGGGCTAGCGGTGGGGAGCTGTTTTTT.

Many counts were recorded for this clonotype. The chain carries TRBV7-8 and TRBJ2-7; tentatively, D is TRBD1 or TRBD2 (5 bases each). CDR1 is SGHVS and CDR2 is FQNEAQ in the germline V gene. This CDR3 is 19 amino acids long. V lost 2 bases, J lost 0 bases, and 23 bases lay in between. This chain's CDR3 is CASSLRGPRIVLSSYEQYF. The CDR3, as DNA: TGTGCCAGCAGCTTACGGGGCCCGAGGATAGTCCTGAGCTCCTACGAGCAGTACTTC.

This clonotype was seen repeatedly, ten times or more. This rearrangement joins TRBV14 to TRBJ2-7; no firm D call. Germline CDR1 SGHDN, CDR2 FVKESK. The CDR3 consists of 16 residues. V was shortened by 5 bases and J by 4 bases, with 21 bases between the two germline ends. DNA of the CDR3: TGTGCCAGCAGCGACCCTCTAGGGAATGCGCGGTACGAGCAGTACTTC. This codes for CASSDPLGNARYEQYF.

This clonotype was observed many times. This chain uses TRBV7-6 with TRBJ2-7; no clear D. Germline V gene lookup returns CDR1 SGHVS and CDR2 FNYEAQ. Trimming left V 5 bases short and J 0 bases short, with 20 bases between. This CDR3 is 17 amino acids long. This chain's CDR3 is CASSPRAGQQFSYEQYF. The DNA of the CDR3 is TGTGCCAGCAGCCCCCGGGCAGGCCAACAGTTCTCCTACGAGCAGTACTTC.

The table lists this clonotype with many counts. At one end, the junction sequence differs from germline, possibly due to a read error. V usage is TRBV7-9 and J usage is TRBJ2-7; D may match TRBD1 or TRBD2 (5 bases each). This CDR3 contains 15 residues. The germline V gene has CDR1 SEHNR and CDR2 FQNEAQ (reference sequence). CDR3 nucleotides: TGCGCCAGCAGCCTAGTTTCGGGGCTCCTCTACGAGCAGTACTTC. This sequence encodes CASSLVSGLLYEQYF.

This clonotype was seen repeatedly, ten times or more. CDR3 region: CASSSVLAGGDTGELFF. The DNA for the CDR3 is TGTGCCAGCAGCTCGGTCCTAGCGGGAGGCGACACCGGGGAGCTGTTTTTT. This chain joins TRBV5-6 and TRBJ2-2; 11 bases are shared with TRBD2. The V gene's germline CDR1 is SGHDT and CDR2 YYEEEE. Germline trimming cut 3 bases from V and 3 bases from J; bases unmatched to any gene: 7. The CDR3 is 17 amino acids.

V usage is TRBV7-9 and J usage is TRBJ2-5; D remains unclear. V shed 5 bases and J shed 5 bases, with 12 bases lying between them. This CDR3 has 13 amino acids. Germline V gene sequence: CDR1 SEHNR, CDR2 FQNEAQ (reference sequence). In DNA form, the CDR3 reads TGTGCCAGCAGCCAAAGCCCCAAGGAGACCCAGTACTTC. Its translation: CASSQSPKETQYF.

The CDR3 nucleotides read TGCGCCAGCAGCCAAGGAGAATACTATGGCTACACCTTC. Translated: CASSQGEYYGYTF. The rearrangement links TRBV4-1 to TRBJ1-2; D is undetermined. The V gene's germline CDR1 is MGHRA and CDR2 YSYEKL. V was shortened by 1 base and J by 3 bases, with 6 bases between the two germline ends. This CDR3 has 13 amino acids.

This clonotype was detected many times. The V and J genes are TRBV4-1 and TRBJ2-7; 10 bases align to TRBD1. Germline loops: CDR1 MGHRA, CDR2 YSYEKL. V shed 1 base, J shed 3 bases, and the junction held 9 bases outside the gene matches. This CDR3 comprises 17 residues. The CDR3 reads CASSQVTGGRNHYEQYF. CDR3 DNA sequence: TGCGCCAGCAGCCAAGTGACAGGGGGCCGTAACCACTACGAGCAGTACTTC.

This clonotype was found a few times. The chain employs TRBV5-1 and TRBJ2-4; 7 nucleotides align to TRBD1. Germline V gene sequence: CDR1 SGHRS, CDR2 YFSETQ. The V segment lost 3 bases and the J segment 9 bases; nucleotides outside the gene matches: 12. The CDR3 is 15 residues long. The CDR3 nucleotides are TGCGCCAGCAGCTACAAGACAGGGCAGTTTGGCATTCAGTACTTC. Translated: CASSYKTGQFGIQYF.

A note on this clonotype: Its ends do not fully match the called genes, so a read error is possible. DNA for the CDR3: TGCGCCAGCAGTTTACAACTTCAAAGGCATGGCTACACCTTC. Encoded protein: CASSLQLQRHGYTF. This chain uses TRBV7-9 with TRBJ1-2; D unresolved. CDR3 length: 14 amino acids. Germline V gene lookup returns CDR1 SEHNR and CDR2 FQNEAQ (reference sequence). Supplemented by reference TRBV7-9 and TRBJ1-2, the full variable domain reads DTGVSQNPRHKITKRGQNVTFRCDPISEHNRLYWYRQTLGQGPEFLTYFQNEAQLEKSRLLSDRFSAERPKGSFSTLEIQRTEQGDSAMYLCASSLQLQRHGYTFGSGTRLTVV.

The J gene is TRBJ2-3, the V gene TRBV5-1, with 12 nucleotides matching TRBD2. This CDR3 comprises 15 residues. The germline CDR1 and CDR2 sequences are SGHRS and YFSETQ. Unmatched junction bases numbered 3, after V lost 3 bases and J lost 4 bases. CDR3: CASSSTSGSADTQYF. The CDR3 DNA follows: TGCGCCAGCAGCTCGACTAGCGGGAGTGCAGATACGCAGTATTTT.

V and J are TRBV2 and TRBJ2-1; D is uncertain. The germline V gene has CDR1 SNHLY and CDR2 FYNNEI. V dropped 3 bases and J dropped 1 base, with 4 bases sitting between them. The CDR3 is 13 residues long. The CDR3 loop reads CASSDGSYNEQFF. CDR3 in DNA: TGTGCCAGCAGTGATGGGTCCTACAATGAGCAGTTCTTC.

This clonotype was seen ten or more times. CDR3 residues: CAISDTWENSGNTIYF. DNA for the CDR3: TGTGCCATCAGTGATACCTGGGAGAACTCTGGAAACACCATATATTTT. The chain is built from TRBV10-3 and TRBJ1-3; D is undetermined. The CDR3 runs to 16 residues. Germline lookup yields CDR1 ENHRY and CDR2 SYGVKD. Trimming stripped 3 bases from V and 0 bases from J, with 12 bases between.

The chain carries TRBV15 and TRBJ2-7; 12 bases match TRBD2. This CDR3 has 17 amino acids. After removal of 5 bases from V and 5 bases from J, the junction contained 13 bases not matched to a gene. The V gene's germline CDR1 is LNHNV and CDR2 YYDKDF (reference sequence). This CDR3 reads CATSDGLAGLLVNEQYF. CDR3 bases: TGTGCCACCAGCGACGGACTAGCGGGACTTTTGGTGAACGAGCAGTACTTC.

In its sample, this clonotype was seen many times. The V gene is TRBV27, the J gene TRBJ1-1; no reliable D call. This CDR3 spans 10 amino acids. V lost 6 bases to trimming and J lost 5 bases, with 4 bases between them. CDR1 and CDR2 (germline): MNHEY, SMNVEV (reference sequence). The CDR3 DNA is TGTGCCAGCAGGCATACTGAAGCTTTCTTT. The encoded protein is CASRHTEAFF.

This sequence joins TRBV10-3 and TRBJ2-5, with D maybe TRBD1 (6 bases). Trimming pared 5 bases from V and 4 bases from J, leaving 17 bases between. CDR1 and CDR2 from the germline V gene are ENHRY and SYGVKD. The CDR3 covers 15 residues. This CDR3 is CAISLHRESGETQYF. DNA for the CDR3: TGTGCCATCAGTTTACACAGGGAGTCGGGAGAGACCCAGTACTTC.

This clonotype occurred many times. This rearrangement joins TRBV4-1 to TRBJ1-5; D may be TRBD1 (5 bases). V gave up 1 base and J gave up 1 base, with 14 bases separating them. The germline V gene encodes CDR1 MGHRA and CDR2 YSYEKL. The CDR3 sequence is 17 residues long. The CDR3 reads CASSQGGATTSNQPQHF. The CDR3 DNA is TGCGCCAGCAGCCAAGGAGGGGCCACTACGAGCAATCAGCCCCAGCATTTT.

The CDR3 sequence: CSVERDTATEAFF. The CDR3 nucleotides read TGCAGCGTTGAGAGGGACACGGCCACTGAAGCTTTCTTT. The gene calls are TRBV29-1 and TRBJ1-1; D perhaps matches TRBD1 (6 bases). Germline lookup yields CDR1 SQVTM and CDR2 ANQGSEA. The CDR3 totals 13 residues. V was shortened by 3 bases and J by 4 bases, with 12 bases between the two germline ends.

V and J are TRBV5-1 and TRBJ2-7; 7 positions agree with TRBD1. CDR1 is SGHRS and CDR2 is YFSETQ in the germline V gene. The CDR3 length is 14 residues. Trimming removed 4 bases from V and 2 bases from J; junction bases left unmatched: 6. The CDR3 sequence is CASSLPGTAYEQYF. The CDR3 DNA is TGCGCCAGCAGCCTGCCTGGGACAGCCTACGAGCAGTACTTC.

There are many counts of this clonotype. V and J are TRBV7-2 and TRBJ1-5; 7 positions agree with TRBD1. Germline CDR1 SGHTA, CDR2 FQGNSA. Germline trimming cut 5 bases from V and 0 bases from J; bases unmatched to any gene: 7. The CDR3 length is 16 residues. Here the CDR3 reads CASSAQGGYSNQPQHF. CDR3 DNA: TGTGCCAGCAGCGCGCAGGGGGGATATAGCAATCAGCCCCAGCATTTT.

This rearrangement joins TRBV7-2 to TRBJ2-5; maybe TRBD2 (5 bases). V lost 8 bases and J lost 9, with 19 bases in between. The CDR3 has 13 residues. Germline V CDR1 and CDR2: SGHTA, FQGNSA. In DNA, the CDR3 is TGTGCCAGCGGGATCCCGGGGAATCAGCCCCAGTACTTC. Translation gives CASGIPGNQPQYF.

Ten or more counts support this clonotype. The genes are TRBV20-1 and TRBJ2-7; 9 positions agree with TRBD2. Germline V gene sequence: CDR1 DFQATT, CDR2 SNEGSKA (reference sequence). The CDR3 has 16 amino acids. Trimming removed 0 bases from V and 4 bases from J; junction bases left unmatched: 10. CDR3 region: CSARDVISGSGYEQYF. The CDR3 nucleotides read TGCAGTGCTAGAGATGTGATTAGCGGGAGTGGGTACGAGCAGTACTTC.

This clonotype was seen many times. J is TRBJ2-2 and V is TRBV5-1, with D maybe TRBD1 (5 bases). With 3 bases removed from V and 6 bases from J, the gap between germline ends came to 6 bases. CDR3 length equals 12 residues. The germline V gene has CDR1 SGHRS and CDR2 YFSETQ. The chain's CDR3 is CASSSGSGELFF. CDR3 DNA sequence: TGCGCCAGCAGCTCAGGGTCCGGGGAGCTGTTTTTT.

This clonotype was detected ten times or more. V gene TRBV28 combines with J gene TRBJ1-2; D may be TRBD1 (5 bases). CDR3 length: 14 residues. Germline V CDR1 and CDR2: MDHEN, SYDVKM. V was clipped by 4 bases and J by 1 base, with 10 bases between them. CDR3 sequence (DNA): TGTGCCAGCAGTTACAACAGGCGTAACTATGGCTACACCTTC. This gives the protein CASSYNRRNYGYTF.

The chain carries TRBV13 and TRBJ2-7; perhaps TRBD1 as D (5 bases). From germline, CDR1 is PRHDT and CDR2 FYEKMQ (reference sequence). Trimming stripped 4 bases from V and 6 bases from J, with 22 bases between. The CDR3 covers 16 residues. CDR3 nucleotides: TGTGCCAGCAGCTCCCTCGGCGGAAGGGGTTCGGGCGAGCAGTACTTC. Its protein product is CASSSLGGRGSGEQYF.